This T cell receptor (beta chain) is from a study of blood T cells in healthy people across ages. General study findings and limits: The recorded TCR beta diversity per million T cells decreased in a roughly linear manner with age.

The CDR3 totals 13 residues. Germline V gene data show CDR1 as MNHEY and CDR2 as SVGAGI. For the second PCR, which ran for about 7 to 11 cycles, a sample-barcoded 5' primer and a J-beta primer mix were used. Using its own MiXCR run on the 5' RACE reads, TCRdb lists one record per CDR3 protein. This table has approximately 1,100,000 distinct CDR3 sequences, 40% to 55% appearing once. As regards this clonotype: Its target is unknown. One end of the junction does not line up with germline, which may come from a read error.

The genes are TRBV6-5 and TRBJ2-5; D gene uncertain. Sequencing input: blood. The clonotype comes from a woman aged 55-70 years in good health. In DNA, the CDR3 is TGTGCTAGCAGTTACTCGCGACGGAATGAGCAGTACTTC. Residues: CASSYSRRNEQYF.